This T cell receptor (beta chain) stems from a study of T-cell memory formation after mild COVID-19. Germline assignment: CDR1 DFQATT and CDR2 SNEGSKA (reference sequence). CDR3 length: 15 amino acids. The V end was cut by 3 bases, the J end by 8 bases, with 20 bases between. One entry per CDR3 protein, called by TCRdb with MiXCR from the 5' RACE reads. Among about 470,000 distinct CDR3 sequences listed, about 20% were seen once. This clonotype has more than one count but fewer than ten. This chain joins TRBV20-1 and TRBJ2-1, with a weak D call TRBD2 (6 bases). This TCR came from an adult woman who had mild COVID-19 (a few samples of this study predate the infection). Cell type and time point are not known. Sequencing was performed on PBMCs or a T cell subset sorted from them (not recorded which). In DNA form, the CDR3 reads TGCAGTGCTAGCGGTCGGACTACTCGTGGGGATGAGCAGTTCTTC. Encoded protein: CSASGRTTRGDEQFF.